This TCR beta chain was sequenced in a study of blood T cells in healthy people across ages. With a J-beta primer mix and a sample-barcoded 5' primer, a second PCR ran about 6 to 11 cycles. MiXCR, applied by TCRdb to the 5' RACE reads, yields one record per CDR3 protein. The sample includes more than 700,000 distinct CDR3 sequences, about 55% of them seen just once. Germline loops: CDR1 LGHDT, CDR2 YNNKEL (reference sequence). This CDR3 is built from 16 residues. Material: blood. The V gene is TRBV3-1, the J gene TRBJ2-4; a weak D match, TRBD2 (6 bases). The J call is in doubt because the DNA end fits TRBJ2-5 better. The source is a man at least 80 years old in good health. The CDR3 coding sequence is TGTGCCAGCAGCCAAAGATTCGGAGGGTCCCAAGAGACCCAGTACTTC. Translation gives CASSQRFGGSQETQYF.